These 22 T cell receptor beta chains came from one sample sequenced in a study of PD-1 blockade in classical Hodgkin lymphoma. Patients all relapsed after autologous stem cell transplantation, and there was variation in brentuximab vedotin exposure. Clones were sequenced by immunoSEQ multiplex PCR, and TCRdb holds only the in-frame ones, with some missing. The data contain about 58,000 clones, more than 75% of them singletons. Sequencing was performed on peripheral blood mononuclear cells (PBMCs), taken before the second cycle of nivolumab. The receptors shown here come from a human donor with classical Hodgkin lymphoma.

The genes are TRBV6-6 and TRBJ2-5, with D hard to call. The V gene's germline CDR1 is MNHNY and CDR2 SVGAGI (reference sequence). The CDR3 extends over 14 amino acids. V was pared by 6 bases and J by 4 bases, with 15 bases between. CDR3 sequence (DNA): TGTGCCAGCAGGTCCGGGCCACAACTAGAGACCCAGTACTTC. Its translation: CASRSGPQLETQYF.

The rearrangement links TRBV7-9 to TRBJ2-5; TRBD2 aligns across 7 bases. Germline V CDR1 and CDR2: SEHNR, FQNEAQ (reference sequence). Trimming cost V 4 bases and J 1 base; bases outside gene matches: 0. The CDR3 covers 13 residues. CDR3 residues: CASSSSGQETQYF. In nucleotides, the CDR3 is TGTGCCAGCAGCTCTAGCGGCCAAGAGACCCAGTACTTC.

The chain joins TRBV7-7 to TRBJ2-2, with TRBD2 identical over 10 bases. This CDR3 region has 15 residues. Germline CDR1 reads SSHAT; CDR2 reads FNYEAQ (reference sequence). Losses at the gene ends were 5 bases for V and 5 bases for J; bases not matched to a gene: 5. Here the CDR3 reads CASSLLAGETGELFF. The CDR3 bases are TGTGCCAGCAGCCTTCTAGCGGGGGAAACCGGGGAGCTGTTTTTT.

With regard to this clone: Other DNA sequences in the same sample also yield this CDR3. V is TRBV7-9 and J is TRBJ1-2; the D is unclear. Trimming removed 1 base at V and 2 bases at J, with 5 bases between. The CDR3 length is 13 residues. CDR1 is SEHNR, CDR2 FQNEAQ, per germline (reference sequence). The CDR3 region has the DNA TGTGCCAGCAGCTTAGGGACCAACTATGGCTACACCTTC. It yields the protein CASSLGTNYGYTF.

This clone appeared a few times. The rearrangement uses TRBV6-6 and TRBJ2-2; D may be TRBD2 (6 bases). From germline, CDR1 is MNHNY and CDR2 SVGAGI (reference sequence). V was pared by 2 bases and J by 7 bases, with 14 bases between. The CDR3 has 15 residues. The CDR3 DNA is TGTGCCAGCAGTTACGGGGGGTCGGTGGTCGGGGAGCTGTTTTTT. It codes for CASSYGGSVVGELFF.

V is TRBV10-3 and J is TRBJ2-5; D is ambiguous. The V and J ends lost 7 bases and 0 bases respectively, with 12 bases between them. The CDR3 has 14 residues. Germline V gene lookup returns CDR1 ENHRY and CDR2 SYGVKD. CDR3 in amino acids: CAITPEPYQETQYF. CDR3 nucleotides: TGTGCCATCACTCCAGAGCCGTACCAAGAGACCCAGTACTTC.

Of note for this clone: The sample carries other DNA sequences with the same CDR3. The chain has TRBV5-1 and TRBJ1-1; D is ambiguous. CDR1 is SGHRS and CDR2 is YFSETQ in the germline V gene. V lost 1 base and J 1 base, leaving 5 bases between the germline ends. This CDR3 spans 13 amino acids. For the CDR3, the DNA is TGCGCCAGCAGCTTGTTAGGGAACACTGAAGCTTTCTTT. Its translation is CASSLLGNTEAFF.

On this clone: Other DNA sequences in the sample encode the same CDR3. The chain employs TRBV6-5 and TRBJ1-1; D might be TRBD1 (6 bases). This CDR3 is built from 13 residues. Deletions cut 6 bases from V and 2 bases from J, with 10 bases between. From germline, CDR1 is MNHEY and CDR2 SVGAGI. CDR3 DNA sequence: TGTGCCAGCAGCAGGACAGTTAACACTGAAGCTTTCTTT. Translated: CASSRTVNTEAFF.

V is TRBV29-1 and J is TRBJ2-7, with D maybe TRBD2 (5 bases). Trimming pared 8 bases from V and 0 bases from J, leaving 11 bases between. The CDR3 spans 12 residues. The germline V gene has CDR1 SQVTM and CDR2 ANQGSEA. The chain's CDR3 is CSSSDSSYEQYF. The CDR3 DNA reads TGCAGCTCATCGGACTCCTCCTACGAGCAGTACTTC.

V usage is TRBV30 and J usage is TRBJ1-2; no firm D call. V lost 0 bases to trimming and J lost 6 bases, with 14 bases between them. The germline V gene has CDR1 GTSNPN and CDR2 SVGIG (reference sequence). The CDR3 extends over 14 amino acids. In DNA form, the CDR3 reads TGTGCCTGGAGTGTACTAGGCGAGGAAGATGGCTACACCTTC. This translates into CAWSVLGEEDGYTF.

This chain uses TRBV5-1 with TRBJ1-4; no definite D call. CDR3 length: 15 residues. In germline, CDR1 is SGHRS, CDR2 YFSETQ. Between the trimmed V and J ends, which lost 0 bases and 7 bases, there was a span of 13 bases. The CDR3 DNA sequence: TGCGCCAGCAGCTTGGGAGTAGTGATCGGTGAAAAACTGTTTTTT. It is translated as CASSLGVVIGEKLFF.

This CDR3 is CASTGQGGTEAFF. The CDR3 DNA is TGTGCCAGCACCGGACAGGGGGGGACTGAAGCTTTCTTT. The chain combines TRBV6-1 with TRBJ1-1, with 10 bases identical to TRBD1. Germline V gene data show CDR1 as MNHNS and CDR2 as SASEGT. After removal of 7 bases from V and 5 bases from J, the junction contained 4 bases not matched to a gene. CDR3 length: 13 amino acids.

The CDR3 region is CASSAQGNTGELFF. The DNA for the CDR3 is TGTGCCAGCAGCGCACAGGGAAACACCGGGGAGCTGTTTTTT. The V call is TRBV9, the J call TRBJ2-2; possible D gene TRBD1, 6 bases. This CDR3 has 14 residues. Trimming cost V 3 bases and J 2 bases, with 8 bases left between them. Germline V gives CDR1 SGDLS, CDR2 YYNGEE.

This clone was picked up one time. This rearrangement joins TRBV28 to TRBJ2-2, with D perhaps matching TRBD1 or TRBD2 (5 bases each). Germline CDR1 MDHEN, CDR2 SYDVKM. Trimming removed 6 bases at V and 10 bases at J, with 21 bases between. There are 15 residues in the CDR3. DNA of the CDR3: TGTGCCAGCAGACCCCCCGGGACCTCGTTCCAGGAGCTGTTTTTT. It codes for CASRPPGTSFQELFF.

A remark on this clone: Without the conserved terminal phenylalanine or tryptophan, this CDR3 likely stems from a read error. It is unclear where the CDR3 begins or ends on the DNA, so no DNA is shown, and the CDR3 is as TCRdb lists it. This chain joins TRBV5-1 and TRBJ2-7; TRBD1, the table's D call, was not compared with the DNA. Termini included, the CDR3 measures 13 amino acids. Germline V gene data show CDR1 as SGHRS and CDR2 as YFSETQ. The CDR3 is CASSLEGSGTIYL.

The gene calls are TRBV28 and TRBJ2-7, with 7 positions matching TRBD2. Germline V gene data show CDR1 as MDHEN and CDR2 as SYDVKM. The CDR3 sequence is 14 residues long. The V segment lost 7 bases and the J segment 2 bases; nucleotides outside the gene matches: 8. For the CDR3, the DNA is TGTGCCAGCACGGGTAGCGGGCGTCCCTACGAGCAGTACTTC. As protein: CASTGSGRPYEQYF.

V gene TRBV7-8 combines with J gene TRBJ2-5; 15 nucleotides agree with TRBD2. The V gene end was trimmed by 2 bases and the J gene end by 5 bases; junction bases not matched to a gene: 9. Germline loops: CDR1 SGHVS, CDR2 FQNEAQ. The CDR3 consists of 18 residues. CDR3 loop: CASSLRTSGGALGETQYF. The CDR3 bases are TGTGCCAGCAGCTTAAGGACTAGCGGGGGGGCCTTGGGTGAGACCCAGTACTTC.

This clone came up once. This sequence joins TRBV5-1 and TRBJ1-6, with 7 bases fitting TRBD1. V lost 1 base, J lost 9 bases, and 4 bases stayed unmatched. The germline gives CDR1 SGHRS, CDR2 YFSETQ. This CDR3 is built from 14 residues. The CDR3 loop is CASSLPGGGSPLHF. The DNA of the CDR3 is TGCGCCAGCAGCTTGCCAGGGGGGGGTTCACCCCTCCACTTT.

This chain links TRBV5-5 with TRBJ2-7; no clear D gene. This CDR3 spans 11 amino acids. Between the trimmed V and J ends, which lost 2 bases and 3 bases, there was a span of 3 bases. Per the germline V gene, CDR1 is SGHKS and CDR2 is YYEKEE (reference sequence). Here the CDR3 DNA reads TGTGCCAGCAGCTTATACTACGAGCAGTACTTC. Translating gives CASSLYYEQYF.

The chain has TRBV29-1 and TRBJ1-4; D is uncertain. Germline CDR1 and CDR2: SQVTM and ANQGSEA. V lost 4 bases, J lost 2 bases, and 8 bases lay in between. This CDR3 spans 13 amino acids. This CDR3 is CSVARATNEKLFF. The DNA of the CDR3 is TGCAGCGTTGCTCGTGCGACTAATGAAAAACTGTTTTTT.

This clone occurred once. The rearrangement uses TRBV6-1 and TRBJ2-1; D not resolved. V gave up 7 bases and J gave up 5 bases, with 9 bases separating them. The germline CDR1 and CDR2 sequences are MNHNS and SASEGT. The CDR3 has 12 amino acids. DNA of the CDR3: TGTGCCAGCATATTTTCGAACAATGAGCAGTTCTTC. Encoded protein: CASIFSNNEQFF.

The V gene is TRBV7-6, the J gene TRBJ2-6; TRBD1 matches 9 bases. V lost 6 bases and J lost 1; bases outside the gene matches: 13. The germline gives CDR1 SGHVS, CDR2 FNYEAQ. The CDR3 loop spans 19 amino acids. This CDR3 reads CASRPLPGTGRSGANVLTF. The CDR3 DNA follows: TGTGCCAGCAGGCCCCTACCCGGGACAGGGCGGTCTGGGGCCAACGTCCTGACTTTC. The whole variable domain, remainder taken from reference TRBV7-6 and TRBJ2-6, is GAGVSQSPRYKVTKRGQDVALRCDPISGHVSLYWYRQALGQGPEFLTYFNYEAQQDKSGLPNDRFSAERPEGSISTLTIQRTEQRDSAMYRCASRPLPGTGRSGANVLTFGAGSRLTVL.